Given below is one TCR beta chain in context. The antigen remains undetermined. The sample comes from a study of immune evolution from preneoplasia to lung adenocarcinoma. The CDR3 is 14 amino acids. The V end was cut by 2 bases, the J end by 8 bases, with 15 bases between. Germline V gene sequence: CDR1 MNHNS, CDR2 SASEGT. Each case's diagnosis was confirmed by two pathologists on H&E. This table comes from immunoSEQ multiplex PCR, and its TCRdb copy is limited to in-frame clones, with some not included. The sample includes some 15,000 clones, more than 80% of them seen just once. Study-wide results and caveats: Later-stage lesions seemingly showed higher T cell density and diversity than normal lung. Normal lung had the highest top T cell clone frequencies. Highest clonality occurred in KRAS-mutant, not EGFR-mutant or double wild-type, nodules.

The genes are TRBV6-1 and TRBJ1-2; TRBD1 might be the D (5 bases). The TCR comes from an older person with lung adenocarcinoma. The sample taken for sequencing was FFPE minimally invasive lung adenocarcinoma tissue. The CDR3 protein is CASSESRGIGGYTF. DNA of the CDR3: TGTGCCAGCAGTGAATCAAGGGGTATAGGGGGCTACACCTTC.